This T cell receptor (beta chain) was sequenced in a study of T cells after yellow fever vaccination. The wider study: Fractions with few cells were prepared using SMART-Seq v4 Ultra Low Input. Study-wide results and limits: Clones from primary vaccination mostly reappeared after the booster (96% CD4, 88% CD8).

The germline CDR1 and CDR2 sequences are LNHDA and SQIVND (reference sequence). The V and J ends lost 0 bases and 7 bases respectively, with 12 bases between them. The CDR3 loop spans 15 amino acids. TCRdb recomputed calls from the 5' RACE reads with MiXCR, one row per CDR3 protein. The repertoire holds about 74,000 distinct CDR3 sequences, with around 7% as singletons. To note about this clonotype: The target antigen is unknown.

This rearrangement joins TRBV19 to TRBJ2-2; perhaps TRBD2 as D (5 bases). The receptor was isolated from a man younger than 35 who received the YFV17D yellow fever vaccine. The sequenced sample was CD8+ T cells sorted from PBMCs, obtained 4 to 6 days after the first yellow fever vaccination. The CDR3 reads CASSIDSSGDGELFF. The CDR3 DNA is TGTGCCAGTAGTATAGATTCGAGCGGTGACGGGGAGCTGTTTTTT.